The source of this T cell receptor (beta chain) is a study of T-cell reconstitution after alpha-beta-depleted transplantation in children. Unique molecular identifiers were incorporated into the prepared TCRbeta library. TCRdb redid the calling of the PCR reads with MiXCR, one entry per CDR3 protein. The sample has 250,000 to 350,000 distinct CDR3 sequences, approximately 23% seen once. Trimming took off 2 bases at V and 5 bases at J, with 13 bases between the two ends. Looked up from germline, CDR1 is MNHEY and CDR2 is SVGEGT. This CDR3 comprises 14 residues. V and J are TRBV6-2 or TRBV6-3 and TRBJ2-7; D is perhaps TRBD2 (5 bases). This clonotype originated in a male patient under 18 who had a stem cell transplant for acute lymphoblastic leukemia, so the T cells may come from the graft donor. Sequences were derived from PBMCs, mostly from graft donor cells, sampled 180 days after TCRalphabeta/CD19-depleted stem cell transplant. This CDR3 reads CASSYGLAQDEQYF. Here the CDR3 DNA reads TGTGCCAGCAGTTACGGACTGGCGCAGGACGAGCAGTACTTC.